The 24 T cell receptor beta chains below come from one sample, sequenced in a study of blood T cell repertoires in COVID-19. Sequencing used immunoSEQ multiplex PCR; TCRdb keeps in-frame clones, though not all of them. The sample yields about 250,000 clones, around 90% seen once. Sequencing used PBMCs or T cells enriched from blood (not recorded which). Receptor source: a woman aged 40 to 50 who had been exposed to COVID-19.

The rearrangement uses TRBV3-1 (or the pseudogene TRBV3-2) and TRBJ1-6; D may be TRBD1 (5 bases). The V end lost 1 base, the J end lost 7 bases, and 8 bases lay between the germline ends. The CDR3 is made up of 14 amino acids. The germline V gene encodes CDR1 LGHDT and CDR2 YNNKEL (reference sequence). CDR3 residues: CASSQGGGNSPLHF. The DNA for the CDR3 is TGTGCCAGCAGCCAAGGGGGGGGGAATTCACCCCTCCACTTT.

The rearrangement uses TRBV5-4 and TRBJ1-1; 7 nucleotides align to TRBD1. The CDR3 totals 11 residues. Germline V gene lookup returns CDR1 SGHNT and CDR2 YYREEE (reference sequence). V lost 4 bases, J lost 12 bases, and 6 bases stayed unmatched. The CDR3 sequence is CASSAGTVSFF. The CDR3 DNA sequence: TGTGCCAGCAGCGCCGGGACAGTCTCTTTCTTT.

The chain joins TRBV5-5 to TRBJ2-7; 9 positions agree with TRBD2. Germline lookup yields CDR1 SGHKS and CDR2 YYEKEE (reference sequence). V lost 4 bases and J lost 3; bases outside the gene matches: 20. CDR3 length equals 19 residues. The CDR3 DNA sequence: TGTGCCAGCAGCAGCGTAGGATTTTCTAGCGGGACTGGGAACTACGAGCAGTACGTC. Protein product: CASSSVGFSSGTGNYEQYV.

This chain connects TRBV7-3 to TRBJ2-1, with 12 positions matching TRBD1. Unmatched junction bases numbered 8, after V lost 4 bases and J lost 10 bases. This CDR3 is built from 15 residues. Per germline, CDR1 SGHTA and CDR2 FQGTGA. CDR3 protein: CASSSGTGGAGEQFF. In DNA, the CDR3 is TGTGCCAGCAGCTCCGGGACAGGGGGCGCAGGGGAGCAGTTCTTC. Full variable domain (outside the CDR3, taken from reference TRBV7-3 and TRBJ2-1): GAGVSQTPSNKVTEKGKYVELRCDPISGHTALYWYRQSLGQGPEFLIYFQGTGAADDSGLPNDRFFAVRPEGSVSTLKIQRTERGDSAVYLCASSSGTGGAGEQFFGPGTRLTVL.

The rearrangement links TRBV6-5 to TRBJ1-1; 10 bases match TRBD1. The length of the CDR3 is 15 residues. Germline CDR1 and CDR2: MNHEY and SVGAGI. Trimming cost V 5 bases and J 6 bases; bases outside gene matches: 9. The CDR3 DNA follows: TGTGCCAGCAGTCCCGGGGGGACAGGGGCGGCTGAAGCTTTCTTT. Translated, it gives CASSPGGTGAAEAFF.

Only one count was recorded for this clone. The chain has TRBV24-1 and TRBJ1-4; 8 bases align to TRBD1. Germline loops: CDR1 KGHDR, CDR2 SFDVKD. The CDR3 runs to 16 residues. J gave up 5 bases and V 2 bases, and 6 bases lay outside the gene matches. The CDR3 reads CATSDSSGGENEKLFF. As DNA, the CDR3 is TGTGCCACCAGTGATTCTTCAGGGGGCGAGAATGAAAAACTGTTTTTT.

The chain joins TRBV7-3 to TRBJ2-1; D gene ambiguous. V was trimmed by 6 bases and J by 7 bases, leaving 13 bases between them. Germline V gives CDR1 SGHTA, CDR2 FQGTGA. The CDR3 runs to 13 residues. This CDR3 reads CASRSGFWNEQFF. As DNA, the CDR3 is TGTGCCAGCAGGTCCGGGTTTTGGAATGAGCAGTTCTTC.

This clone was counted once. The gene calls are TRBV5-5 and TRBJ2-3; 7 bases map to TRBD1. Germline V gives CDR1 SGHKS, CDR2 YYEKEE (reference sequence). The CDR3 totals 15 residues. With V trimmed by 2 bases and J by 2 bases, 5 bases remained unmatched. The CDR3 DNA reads TGTGCCAGCAGCTTAAAGACAGGGAACACAGATACGCAGTATTTT. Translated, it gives CASSLKTGNTDTQYF.

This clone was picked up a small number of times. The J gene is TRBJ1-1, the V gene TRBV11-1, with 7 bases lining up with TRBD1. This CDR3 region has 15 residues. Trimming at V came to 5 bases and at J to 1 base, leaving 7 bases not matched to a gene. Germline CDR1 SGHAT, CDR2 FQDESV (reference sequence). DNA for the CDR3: TGTGCCAGCAGCGCCCGACAGGGAGCGAACACTGAAGCTTTCTTT. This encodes CASSARQGANTEAFF.

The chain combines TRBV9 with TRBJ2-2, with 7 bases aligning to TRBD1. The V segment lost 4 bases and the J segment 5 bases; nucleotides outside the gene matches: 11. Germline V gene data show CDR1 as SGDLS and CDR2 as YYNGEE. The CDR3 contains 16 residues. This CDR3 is CASSPRQGSATGELFF. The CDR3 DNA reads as TGTGCCAGCAGCCCTAGACAGGGTTCCGCTACCGGGGAGCTGTTTTTT. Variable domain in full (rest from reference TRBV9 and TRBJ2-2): DSGVTQTPKHLITATGQRVTLRCSPRSGDLSVYWYQQSLDQGLQFLIQYYNGEERAKGNILERFSAQQFPDLHSELNLSSLELGDSALYFCASSPRQGSATGELFFGEGSRLTVL.

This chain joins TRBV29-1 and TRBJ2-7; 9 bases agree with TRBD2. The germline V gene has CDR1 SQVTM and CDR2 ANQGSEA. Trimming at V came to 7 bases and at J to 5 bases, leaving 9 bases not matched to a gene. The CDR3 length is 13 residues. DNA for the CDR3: TGCAGCGCAAGAGGAGCGGGAGGTAACGAGCAGTACTTC. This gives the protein CSARGAGGNEQYF.

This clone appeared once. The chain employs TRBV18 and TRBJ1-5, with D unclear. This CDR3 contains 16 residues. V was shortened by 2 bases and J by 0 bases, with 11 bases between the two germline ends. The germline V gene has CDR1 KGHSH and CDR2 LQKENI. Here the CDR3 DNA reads TGTGCCAGCTCACCAAACGTACGCGATAGCAATCAGCCCCAGCATTTT. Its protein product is CASSPNVRDSNQPQHF.

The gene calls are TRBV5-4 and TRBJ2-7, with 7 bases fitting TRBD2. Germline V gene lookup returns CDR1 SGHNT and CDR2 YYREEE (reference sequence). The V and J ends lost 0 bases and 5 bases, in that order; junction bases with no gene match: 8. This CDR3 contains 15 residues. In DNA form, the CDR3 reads TGTGCCAGCAGCTTGGTGCGGCAGGGAGGGGACGAGCAGTACTTC. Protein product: CASSLVRQGGDEQYF. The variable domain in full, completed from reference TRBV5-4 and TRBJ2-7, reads ETGVTQSPTHLIKTRGQQVTLRCSSQSGHNTVSWYQQALGQGPQFIFQYYREEENGRGNFPPRFSGLQFPNYSSELNVNALELDDSALYLCASSLVRQGGDEQYFGPGTRLTVT.

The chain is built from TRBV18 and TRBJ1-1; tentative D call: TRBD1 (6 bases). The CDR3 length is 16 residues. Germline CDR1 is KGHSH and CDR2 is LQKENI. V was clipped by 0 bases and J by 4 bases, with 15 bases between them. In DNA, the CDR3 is TGTGCCAGCTCACCACCCTCCTCACAAGGGGGCACTGAAGCTTTCTTT. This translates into CASSPPSSQGGTEAFF.

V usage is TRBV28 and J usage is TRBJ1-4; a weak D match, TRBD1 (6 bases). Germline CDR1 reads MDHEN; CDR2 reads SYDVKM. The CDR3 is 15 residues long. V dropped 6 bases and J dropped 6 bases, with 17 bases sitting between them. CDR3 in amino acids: CASSLTDSRHEKLFF. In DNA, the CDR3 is TGTGCCAGCAGCTTAACGGACAGTCGCCATGAAAAACTGTTTTTT.

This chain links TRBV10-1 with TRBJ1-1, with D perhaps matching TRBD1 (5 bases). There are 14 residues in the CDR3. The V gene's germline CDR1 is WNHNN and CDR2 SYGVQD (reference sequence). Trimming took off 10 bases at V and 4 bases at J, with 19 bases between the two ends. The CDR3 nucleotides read TGCGCCATCATAACGGGGGTACACATCACTGAAGCTTTCTTT. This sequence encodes CAIITGVHITEAFF.

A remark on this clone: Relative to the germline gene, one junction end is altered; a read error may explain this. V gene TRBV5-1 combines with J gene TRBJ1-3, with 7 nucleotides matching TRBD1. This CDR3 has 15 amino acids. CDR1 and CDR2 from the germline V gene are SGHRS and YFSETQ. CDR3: CASSLGGQLGNTIYF. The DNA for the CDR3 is TGTGCCAGCAGCTTGGGGGGACAGCTTGGAAACACCATATATTTT.

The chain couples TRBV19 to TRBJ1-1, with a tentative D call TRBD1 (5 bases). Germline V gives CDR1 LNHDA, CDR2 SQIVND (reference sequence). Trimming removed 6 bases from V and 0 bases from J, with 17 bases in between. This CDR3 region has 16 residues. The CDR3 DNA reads TGTGCCAGTAGGCCCTACGGACACACTTTGAACACTGAAGCTTTCTTT. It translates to CASRPYGHTLNTEAFF.

CDR3 region: CASTPGSYNEQFF. Written as DNA, the CDR3 is TGTGCCAGCACCCCAGGCTCCTACAATGAGCAGTTCTTC. The V call is TRBV9, the J call TRBJ2-1; D is uncertain. With 6 bases removed from V and 0 bases from J, the gap between germline ends came to 7 bases. Germline V gives CDR1 SGDLS, CDR2 YYNGEE. The CDR3 runs 13 residues. Using reference TRBV9 and TRBJ2-1 for the parts outside the CDR3, the full variable domain is DSGVTQTPKHLITATGQRVTLRCSPRSGDLSVYWYQQSLDQGLQFLIQYYNGEERAKGNILERFSAQQFPDLHSELNLSSLELGDSALYFCASTPGSYNEQFFGPGTRLTVL.

The CDR3 sequence: CASSYGGQGTDTQYF. In DNA form, the CDR3 reads TGTGCCAGCAGTTATGGCGGACAGGGCACAGATACGCAGTATTTT. The chain recombines TRBV7-9 with TRBJ2-3; 7 nucleotides match TRBD1. The V segment lost 6 bases and the J segment 1 base; nucleotides outside the gene matches: 7. The CDR3 totals 15 residues. Germline loops: CDR1 SEHNR, CDR2 FQNEAQ (reference sequence).

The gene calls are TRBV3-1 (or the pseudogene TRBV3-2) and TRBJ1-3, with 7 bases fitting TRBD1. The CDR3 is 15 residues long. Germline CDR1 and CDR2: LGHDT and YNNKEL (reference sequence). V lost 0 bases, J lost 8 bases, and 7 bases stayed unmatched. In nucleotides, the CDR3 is TGTGCCAGCAGCCAAGACAGGGGGTCGACGGACACCATATATTTT. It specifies CASSQDRGSTDTIYF.

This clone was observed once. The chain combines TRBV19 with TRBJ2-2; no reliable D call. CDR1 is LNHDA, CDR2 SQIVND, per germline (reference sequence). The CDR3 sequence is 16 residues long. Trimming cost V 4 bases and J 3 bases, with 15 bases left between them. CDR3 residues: CASSSRRTVDTGELFF. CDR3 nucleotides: TGTGCCAGTAGTAGCCGGCGAACAGTTGACACCGGGGAGCTGTTTTTT.

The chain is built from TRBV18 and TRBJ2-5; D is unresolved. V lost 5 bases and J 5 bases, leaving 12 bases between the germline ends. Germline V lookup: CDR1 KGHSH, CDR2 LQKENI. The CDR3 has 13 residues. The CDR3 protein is CASSSSRSETQYF. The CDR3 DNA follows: TGTGCCAGCTCATCATCTAGGTCGGAGACCCAGTACTTC. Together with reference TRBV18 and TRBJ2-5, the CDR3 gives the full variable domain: NAGVMQNPRHLVRRRGQEARLRCSPMKGHSHVYWYRQLPEEGLKFMVYLQKENIIDESGMPKERFSAEFPKEGPSILRIQQVVRGDSAAYFCASSSSRSETQYFGPGTRLLVL.

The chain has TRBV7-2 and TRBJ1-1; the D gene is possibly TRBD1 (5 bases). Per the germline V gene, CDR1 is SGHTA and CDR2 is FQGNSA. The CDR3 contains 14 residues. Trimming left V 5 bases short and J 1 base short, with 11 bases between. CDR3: CASSHRTPNTEAFF. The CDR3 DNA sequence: TGTGCCAGCAGCCATCGGACACCGAACACTGAAGCTTTCTTT.